The 9 T cell receptor beta chains below come from one sample, sequenced in a study of technical replicates of blood from a handful of donors. Sequencing used immunoSEQ multiplex PCR; TCRdb keeps in-frame clones, though not all of them. The repertoire holds 55,000 to 60,000 clones, with 93% as singletons. Specimen: PBMCs. Receptors originate from a human donor in good health. Some clones in this sample may be carry-over from other donors' samples.

This clone was seen just once. The chain has TRBV7-9 and TRBJ2-2, with 12 nucleotides matching TRBD2. V trimming: 4 bases; J trimming: 4 bases; junction bases outside the gene matches: 7. The germline gives CDR1 SEHNR, CDR2 FQNEAQ (reference sequence). CDR3 length: 17 residues. The CDR3 bases are TGTGCCAGCAGCTCACTGACTAGCGGGGGAAGCACCGGGGAGCTGTTTTTT. This codes for CASSSLTSGGSTGELFF.

This clone was recorded once. The chain employs TRBV6-5 and TRBJ2-5; a possible D gene is TRBD1 (6 bases). This CDR3 spans 14 amino acids. The germline V gene encodes CDR1 MNHEY and CDR2 SVGAGI. V lost 4 bases, J lost 2 bases, and 11 bases lay in between. CDR3 region: CASSSGTLQETQYF. The CDR3 DNA reads as TGTGCCAGCAGTTCCGGGACACTACAAGAGACCCAGTACTTC.

V is TRBV5-1 and J is TRBJ2-5, with TRBD1 matching over 10 bases. Germline loops: CDR1 SGHRS, CDR2 YFSETQ. This CDR3 is built from 16 residues. V was clipped by 5 bases and J by 5 bases; unmatched bases: 12. The CDR3 reads CASRYQGTGVGETQYF. The CDR3 region has the DNA TGCGCCAGCAGATATCAGGGGACAGGGGTTGGGGAGACCCAGTACTTC.

This chain links TRBV9 with TRBJ2-1; D perhaps matches TRBD1 (6 bases). This CDR3 contains 16 residues. Germline CDR1 is SGDLS and CDR2 is YYNGEE. Trimming pared 4 bases from V and 3 bases from J, leaving 17 bases between. DNA of the CDR3: TGTGCCAGCAGCCTAACCCGACAGGACCTCTACAATGAGCAGTTCTTC. Translated: CASSLTRQDLYNEQFF.

V usage is TRBV2 and J usage is TRBJ2-5; D uncertain. The CDR3 runs 12 residues. The germline CDR1 and CDR2 sequences are SNHLY and FYNNEI. V lost 2 bases to trimming and J lost 7 bases, with 8 bases between them. This CDR3 is CASSELTRTQYF. In DNA, the CDR3 is TGTGCCAGCAGTGAACTTACGAGGACCCAGTACTTC.

The chain joins TRBV9 to TRBJ1-2; 9 bases map to TRBD1. CDR1 and CDR2 from the germline V gene are SGDLS and YYNGEE. J gave up 5 bases and V 2 bases, and 7 bases lay outside the gene matches. The CDR3 consists of 15 residues. CDR3 sequence: CASSVGDRAIYGYTF. CDR3 in DNA: TGTGCCAGCAGCGTCGGGGACAGGGCTATTTATGGCTACACCTTC.

The chain has TRBV11-2 and TRBJ1-1; D remains unclear. The germline CDR1 and CDR2 sequences are SGHAT and FQNNGV. This CDR3 region has 14 residues. The V end lost 1 base, the J end lost 6 bases, and 12 bases lay between the germline ends. This chain's CDR3 is CASSLGQARAEAFF. CDR3 bases: TGTGCCAGCAGCTTAGGGCAGGCGAGGGCTGAAGCTTTCTTT.

The V gene is TRBV6-1, the J gene TRBJ2-5; TRBD1 agrees at 8 bases. The length of the CDR3 is 14 residues. The V and J ends lost 6 bases and 1 base, in that order; junction bases with no gene match: 4. Germline V CDR1 and CDR2: MNHNS, SASEGT. The CDR3: CASRKTGAQETQYF. The CDR3 DNA reads as TGTGCCAGCAGGAAGACAGGGGCCCAAGAGACCCAGTACTTC.

The chain is built from TRBV6-1 and TRBJ2-3; D remains ambiguous. V was cut by 3 bases and J by 6 bases, with 10 bases left in between. Germline assignment: CDR1 MNHNS and CDR2 SASEGT. The CDR3 totals 13 residues. Here the CDR3 DNA reads TGTGCCAGCAGTGACTATCCTCGTGATACGCAGTATTTT. It encodes CASSDYPRDTQYF.